A selection of T cell receptor beta chains follows, all from one sample in a study of response to subunit inactivated influenza vaccine. TCRdb ran MiXCR on the RT-PCR reads and lists one entry per CDR3 protein. The profile shows about 480,000 distinct CDR3 sequences, approximately 10% of them singletons. The sample consisted of PBMCs from blood, taken about 40 days after vaccination. Receptors were obtained from a man aged 45-60 years who received an inactivated influenza vaccine. CDR3s include the opening cysteine and the closing phenylalanine or tryptophan. The order of the fields is clone size, V gene, D gene, J gene, CDR3 DNA, CDR3 protein. A D gene is named only where the DNA matches it firmly. Clone sizes are given selectively: once, few, many, or a class where the clone is expanded.

abundance: many; v_gene: TRBV5-1; d_gene: TRBD1; j_gene: TRBJ2-1; CDR3nt: TGCGCCAGCAGCTTGGTTTCAGGGGGAGATGAGCAGTTCTTC; CDR3aa: CASSLVSGGDEQFF
abundance: -; v_gene: TRBV5-1; d_gene: -; j_gene: TRBJ1-1; CDR3nt: TGCGCCAGCAACCCTTGGGTTTCCGACACTGAAGCTTTCTTT; CDR3aa: CASNPWVSDTEAFF
abundance: many; v_gene: TRBV20-1; d_gene: -; j_gene: TRBJ1-5; CDR3nt: TGCAGTGCTATTCCGCGCAATCAGCCCCAGCATTTT; CDR3aa: CSAIPRNQPQHF
abundance: many; v_gene: TRBV20-1; d_gene: TRBD1; j_gene: TRBJ2-7; CDR3nt: TGCAGTGCTAGTGGGGGGGTAAGGCGGGACAGGGAAACCTACGAGCAGTACTTC; CDR3aa: CSASGGVRRDRETYEQYF
abundance: few; v_gene: TRBV4-2; d_gene: TRBD1; j_gene: TRBJ2-2; CDR3nt: TGTGCCAGCAGCCAATCGACAGGGATAACCGGGGAGCTGTTTTTT; CDR3aa: CASSQSTGITGELFF
abundance: -; v_gene: TRBV6-1; d_gene: -; j_gene: TRBJ2-1; CDR3nt: TGTGCCAGCAGTGCCTTTCGGGTAAACCCCTACAATGAGCAGTTCTTC; CDR3aa: CASSAFRVNPYNEQFF
abundance: few; v_gene: TRBV4-3; d_gene: TRBD1; j_gene: TRBJ1-6; CDR3nt: TGCGCCAGCAGCCAGGGACAGGCGTATTCACCCCTCCACTTT; CDR3aa: CASSQGQAYSPLHF
abundance: few; v_gene: TRBV10-3; d_gene: TRBD1; j_gene: TRBJ1-5; CDR3nt: TGTGCCATCAGTGAAGACAGGGGGCGCGTGGAGCCCCAGCATTTT; CDR3aa: CAISEDRGRVEPQHF
abundance: few; v_gene: TRBV4-3; d_gene: TRBD2; j_gene: TRBJ2-2; CDR3nt: TGCGCCAGCAGCCATGCCCCGGGAGGGCACACCGGGGAGCTGTTTTTT; CDR3aa: CASSHAPGGHTGELFF
abundance: many; v_gene: TRBV10-3; d_gene: -; j_gene: TRBJ1-1; CDR3nt: TGTGCCATCAGTGACGGCGTGGGGAAGAGCACTGAAGCTTTCTTT; CDR3aa: CAISDGVGKSTEAFF
abundance: -; v_gene: TRBV20-1; d_gene: TRBD2; j_gene: TRBJ2-1; CDR3nt: TGCAGTGCTAGAGATCTCACTAGCGGGGATTACAATGAGCAGTTCTTC; CDR3aa: CSARDLTSGDYNEQFF
abundance: many; v_gene: TRBV4-2; d_gene: TRBD1; j_gene: TRBJ2-7; CDR3nt: TGTGCCAGCAGCCAAGATCCAACAGGGGAATACGAGCAGTACTTC; CDR3aa: CASSQDPTGEYEQYF
abundance: -; v_gene: TRBV28; d_gene: -; j_gene: TRBJ1-1; CDR3nt: TGTGCCAGCAGTTTAAGAGGCAGACCGAACACTGAAGCTTTCTTT; CDR3aa: CASSLRGRPNTEAFF
abundance: many; v_gene: TRBV9; d_gene: TRBD2; j_gene: TRBJ2-3; CDR3nt: TGTGCCAGCAACCGGGAGGGCAGGGACACAGATACGCAGTATTTT; CDR3aa: CASNREGRDTDTQYF
abundance: few; v_gene: TRBV29-1; d_gene: -; j_gene: TRBJ1-4; CDR3nt: TGCAGCGTTGCTGCAACTAATGAAAAACTGTTTTTT; CDR3aa: CSVAATNEKLFF
abundance: few; v_gene: TRBV3-1; d_gene: -; j_gene: TRBJ2-7; CDR3nt: TGTGCCAGCAGCCAAGTAAGGCCCTACTCCTACGAGCAGTACTTC; CDR3aa: CASSQVRPYSYEQYF
abundance: few; v_gene: TRBV7-2; d_gene: -; j_gene: TRBJ2-7; CDR3nt: TGTGCCAGCAGCTTAGGACCACCCGGCATGAGGGACTACGAGCAGTACTTC; CDR3aa: CASSLGPPGMRDYEQYF
abundance: few; v_gene: TRBV20-1; d_gene: -; j_gene: TRBJ2-3; CDR3nt: TGCAGTGCTCGGTTGGACACAGATACGCAGTATTTT; CDR3aa: CSARLDTDTQYF
abundance: few; v_gene: TRBV2; d_gene: -; j_gene: TRBJ2-7; CDR3nt: TGTGCCAGCAGTGAGTACGAGCAGTACTTC; CDR3aa: CASSEYEQYF
abundance: many; v_gene: TRBV5-1; d_gene: TRBD1; j_gene: TRBJ2-1; CDR3nt: TGCGCCAGCAGCACCGGACAGGGTTTTAGTAATGAGCAGTTCTTC; CDR3aa: CASSTGQGFSNEQFF
abundance: few; v_gene: TRBV7-8; d_gene: TRBD1; j_gene: TRBJ1-2; CDR3nt: TGTGCCAGCAGCCCAGACCCACAGGGGAATCGTGGCTACACCTTC; CDR3aa: CASSPDPQGNRGYTF
abundance: -; v_gene: TRBV14; d_gene: TRBD1; j_gene: TRBJ2-5; CDR3nt: TGTGCCAGCAGCCTCCCAGGGGGCGCCGGGACCCAGTACTTC; CDR3aa: CASSLPGGAGTQYF
abundance: -; v_gene: TRBV6-5; d_gene: -; j_gene: TRBJ2-5; CDR3nt: TGTGCCAGCAGTTACCCCCCCGGGGAGACCCAGTACTTC; CDR3aa: CASSYPPGETQYF
abundance: few; v_gene: TRBV12-3/TRBV12-4; d_gene: -; j_gene: TRBJ2-1; CDR3nt: TGTGCCAGCACTCGTGGGGTGGATGAGCAGTTCTTC; CDR3aa: CASTRGVDEQFF
abundance: many; v_gene: TRBV5-1; d_gene: TRBD1; j_gene: TRBJ2-7; CDR3nt: TGCGCCAGCAGCGTACAGGGGGGAAGCTACGAGCAGTACTTC; CDR3aa: CASSVQGGSYEQYF
abundance: few; v_gene: TRBV7-2; d_gene: -; j_gene: TRBJ2-1; CDR3nt: TGTGCCAGCAGCTTCCGAGCGACAAACAATGAGCAGTTCTTC; CDR3aa: CASSFRATNNEQFF
abundance: few; v_gene: TRBV29-1; d_gene: -; j_gene: TRBJ2-3; CDR3nt: TGCAGCGTTGTCCCGAGACTCCGGCGAGAGAGAGATACAGATACGCAGTATTTT; CDR3aa: CSVVPRLRRERDTDTQYF
abundance: few; v_gene: TRBV4-3; d_gene: TRBD1; j_gene: TRBJ2-5; CDR3nt: TGCGCCAGCAGCCCTAGGACAGGGTGGCAAGAGACCCAGTACTTC; CDR3aa: CASSPRTGWQETQYF